The next 32 T cell receptor beta chains were all read from a single sample in a study of T cells in Graves' hyperthyroidism and ophthalmopathy. Amplification yielded TCR beta CDR3 regions, with RNA transcripts as the source. During a first-round RT-PCR of the TCR CDR3, the HTBI primer set was used. TCRdb re-called the multiplex PCR reads through MiXCR, storing one row per CDR3 protein. The sample carries about 130,000 distinct CDR3 sequences, approximately 24% recorded once. The sample consisted of blood. These receptor sequences come from a woman aged 50 to 65 with Graves' hyperthyroidism that later progressed to Graves' ophthalmopathy.

The chain combines TRBV30 with TRBJ1-6; D is uncertain. This CDR3 is 13 amino acids long. Germline CDR1 reads GTSNPN; CDR2 reads SVGIG (reference sequence). Trimming took 3 bases from V and 8 from J, leaving 11 bases between them. The CDR3: CAWSPRPDSPLHF. In DNA, the CDR3 is TGTGCCTGGAGCCCTCGGCCGGATTCACCCCTCCACTTT.

This clonotype was found many times. The rearrangement joins TRBV2 to TRBJ2-5; 10 nucleotides agree with TRBD2. J was trimmed by 2 bases and V by 6 bases; bases with no gene match: 6. The CDR3 extends over 15 amino acids. Germline CDR1 reads SNHLY; CDR2 reads FYNNEI. CDR3 protein: CASSVTSGDQETQYF. CDR3 DNA sequence: TGTGCCAGCAGCGTCACTAGCGGGGATCAAGAGACCCAGTACTTC.

This sequence joins TRBV7-9 and TRBJ2-1; D is possibly TRBD1 (5 bases). Between the trimmed V and J ends, which lost 4 bases and 10 bases, there was a span of 20 bases. The CDR3 loop spans 15 amino acids. From germline, CDR1 is SEHNR and CDR2 FQNEAQ (reference sequence). The DNA of the CDR3 is TGTGCCAGCAGCTCGTGGAAATTTCAGGGTATCGAGCAGTTCTTC. This sequence encodes CASSSWKFQGIEQFF.

This clonotype was detected ten times or more. This chain links TRBV30 with TRBJ2-7; D not resolved. Deletions cut 3 bases from V and 0 bases from J, with 15 bases between. Germline CDR1 is GTSNPN and CDR2 is SVGIG (reference sequence). The CDR3 spans 15 residues. The CDR3: CAWSPPLVGSYEQYF. CDR3 nucleotides: TGTGCCTGGAGCCCGCCTTTGGTGGGCTCCTACGAGCAGTACTTC. The whole variable domain, filled in from reference TRBV30 and TRBJ2-7, reads SQTIHQWPATLVQPVGSPLSLECTVEGTSNPNLYWYRQAAGRGLQLLFYSVGIGQISSEVPQNLSASRPQDRQFILSSKKLLLSDSGFYLCAWSPPLVGSYEQYFGPGTRLTVT.

In regard to this clonotype: A much larger clone is a single base away; this may be a read error. The chain recombines TRBV7-2 with TRBJ2-7, with 8 positions matching TRBD2. The germline CDR1 and CDR2 sequences are SGHTA and FQGNSA. The ends lost 6 bases at V and 4 bases at J; junction bases unmatched: 8. The CDR3 length is 14 residues. The CDR3 reads CASRRAGGPYEQYF. The CDR3, as DNA: TGTGCCAGCAGGCGGGCGGGGGGACCTTACGAGCAGTACTTC. The full variable domain, its missing parts supplied by reference TRBV7-2 and TRBJ2-7, is GAGVSQSPSNKVTEKGKDVELRCDPISGHTALYWYRQSLGQGLEFLIYFQGNSAPDKSGLPSDRFSAERTGGSVSTLTIQRTQQEDSAVYLCASRRAGGPYEQYFGPGTRLTVT.

The rearrangement joins TRBV2 to TRBJ1-4; no clear D. This CDR3 spans 16 amino acids. The germline gives CDR1 SNHLY, CDR2 FYNNEI. Deletions cut 4 bases from V and 0 bases from J, with 12 bases between. The CDR3 nucleotides read TGTGCCAGCAGTGGTCTTCGCACTGCAACTAATGAAAAACTGTTTTTT. It specifies CASSGLRTATNEKLFF.

This clonotype has at least ten counts. This chain connects TRBV28 to TRBJ2-7, with TRBD1 matching over 9 bases. Germline V gene sequence: CDR1 MDHEN, CDR2 SYDVKM. Trimming took 5 bases from V and 5 from J; bases not matched to a gene: 13. The CDR3 spans 16 residues. Written as DNA, the CDR3 is TGTGCCAGCAGTCGCCCAGGGACAGGGAATGATAACGAGCAGTACTTC. Translation: CASSRPGTGNDNEQYF.

Many counts were recorded for this clonotype. The chain combines TRBV7-3 with TRBJ2-1; D gene uncertain. Germline V gives CDR1 SGHTA, CDR2 FQGTGA. This CDR3 has 12 amino acids. V lost 2 bases, J lost 7 bases, and 6 bases lay in between. The CDR3 sequence is CASSLGSNEQFF. The CDR3 DNA reads TGTGCCAGCAGCTTAGGCTCAAATGAGCAGTTCTTC.

This clonotype was detected many times. The chain joins TRBV12-3 or TRBV12-4 to TRBJ1-1; possibly TRBD1 for D (5 bases). The V gene lost 3 bases and the J gene lost 4 bases, with 9 bases spanning the gap. The CDR3 has 13 amino acids. In DNA, the CDR3 is TGTGCCAGCAGTTTGGCCAGGGTCACTGAAGCTTTCTTT. It yields the protein CASSLARVTEAFF.

This clonotype was recorded a few times. V gene TRBV6-1 combines with J gene TRBJ2-7; weak D call: TRBD2 (6 bases). Germline CDR1 and CDR2: MNHNS and SASEGT. The CDR3 runs 13 residues. V was cut by 8 bases and J by 7 bases, with 18 bases left in between. CDR3 residues: CASHSNGGWEQYF. The CDR3 nucleotides read TGTGCCAGCCATTCCAACGGGGGATGGGAGCAGTACTTC.

The chain uses TRBV10-3 and TRBJ2-3; 10 positions agree with TRBD2. This CDR3 contains 18 residues. V lost 4 bases and J lost 1; bases outside the gene matches: 11. CDR1 ENHRY and CDR2 SYGVKD come from the germline V gene. This chain's CDR3 is CAISGQSSAGGRTDTQYF. The CDR3, as DNA: TGTGCCATCAGTGGACAATCCTCAGCGGGAGGGCGCACAGATACGCAGTATTTT.

This clonotype was seen at least ten times. The chain employs TRBV4-1 and TRBJ2-3; D is ambiguous. The V gene's germline CDR1 is MGHRA and CDR2 YSYEKL. V dropped 1 base and J dropped 0 bases, with 17 bases sitting between them. The CDR3 consists of 18 residues. The CDR3: CASSQAGFKAVSTDTQYF. CDR3 DNA sequence: TGCGCCAGCAGCCAAGCGGGTTTTAAGGCGGTTAGCACAGATACGCAGTATTTT.

This clonotype was seen at least ten times. V is TRBV28 and J is TRBJ1-5, with D tentatively TRBD1 (5 bases). The CDR3 has 16 amino acids. The germline gives CDR1 MDHEN, CDR2 SYDVKM. V was shortened by 2 bases and J by 6 bases, with 17 bases between the two germline ends. CDR3 loop: CASSLLPTQGGQPQHF. CDR3 in DNA: TGTGCCAGCAGTTTACTTCCTACGCAGGGCGGTCAGCCCCAGCATTTT.

The rearrangement uses TRBV28 and TRBJ2-1; TRBD2 aligns across 11 bases. Trimming at V came to 3 bases and at J to 3 bases, leaving 1 base not matched to a gene. CDR1 and CDR2 from the germline V gene are MDHEN and SYDVKM. CDR3 length equals 15 residues. The CDR3 DNA reads as TGTGCCAGCAGTTTGACTAGCGGGGACTACAATGAGCAGTTCTTC. This gives the protein CASSLTSGDYNEQFF.

This clonotype showed up just a few times. The chain carries TRBV5-1 and TRBJ2-7; no reliable D call. CDR3 size: 13 residues. Germline V gene lookup returns CDR1 SGHRS and CDR2 YFSETQ. V dropped 0 bases and J dropped 4 bases, with 8 bases sitting between them. CDR3 in DNA: TGCGCCAGCAGCTTGGAGGGAAAGTACGAGCAGTACTTC. It encodes CASSLEGKYEQYF.

This chain joins TRBV7-9 and TRBJ2-5; D is tentatively TRBD1 or TRBD2 (6 bases each). This CDR3 contains 18 residues. Trimming took 5 bases from V and 2 from J, leaving 24 bases between them. Germline V gene data show CDR1 as SEHNR and CDR2 as FQNEAQ (reference sequence). CDR3 loop: CASSPWGGAEGGQETQYF. The CDR3 DNA reads TGTGCCAGCAGCCCTTGGGGAGGAGCAGAGGGGGGTCAAGAGACCCAGTACTTC.

In its sample, this clonotype was seen many times. The CDR3 region is CASSSSAGGTDTQYF. Written as DNA, the CDR3 is TGTGCCAGCAGCTCGTCAGCGGGAGGGACAGATACGCAGTATTTT. V is TRBV7-3 and J is TRBJ2-3, with 10 nucleotides matching TRBD2. After removal of 4 bases from V and 3 bases from J, the junction contained 4 bases not matched to a gene. Germline V CDR1 and CDR2: SGHTA, FQGTGA. The CDR3 is 15 residues long. Full variable domain (rest looked up from reference TRBV7-3 and TRBJ2-3): GAGVSQTPSNKVTEKGKYVELRCDPISGHTALYWYRQSLGQGPEFLIYFQGTGAADDSGLPNDRFFAVRPEGSVSTLKIQRTERGDSAVYLCASSSSAGGTDTQYFGPGTRLTVL.

The V and J genes are TRBV10-3 and TRBJ2-5; a possible D gene is TRBD2 (6 bases). Germline lookup yields CDR1 ENHRY and CDR2 SYGVKD. Trimming left V 6 bases short and J 3 bases short, with 11 bases between. The CDR3 is made up of 13 amino acids. The CDR3 loop is CAIRGTFKETQYF. The CDR3 coding sequence is TGTGCCATCAGGGGGACTTTCAAAGAGACCCAGTACTTC.

This clonotype was picked up many times. The chain combines TRBV28 with TRBJ2-4; the D is unclear. The CDR3 is 13 residues long. V was trimmed by 6 bases and J by 3 bases, leaving 9 bases between them. Germline CDR1 is MDHEN and CDR2 is SYDVKM. The CDR3 DNA sequence: TGTGCCAGCAGGGGTTTTAGCAAAAACATTCAGTACTTC. Encoded protein: CASRGFSKNIQYF.

This clonotype was seen more than once but under ten times. The chain is built from TRBV28 and TRBJ2-7; D might be TRBD2 (6 bases). The V gene lost 11 bases and the J gene lost 1 base, with 15 bases spanning the gap. This CDR3 spans 13 amino acids. Per the germline V gene, CDR1 is MDHEN and CDR2 is SYDVKM. The chain's CDR3 is CAGIKTSSYEQYF. In DNA form, the CDR3 reads TGTGCCGGCATTAAGACTAGTTCCTACGAGCAGTACTTC.

The table lists this clonotype with many counts. The chain uses TRBV5-1 and TRBJ1-2, with 7 bases fitting TRBD1. V was pared by 4 bases and J by 6 bases, with 9 bases of the junction left unmatched. Germline CDR1 reads SGHRS; CDR2 reads YFSETQ. The CDR3 consists of 14 residues. CDR3 nucleotides: TGCGCCAGCAGCCCAAAGGACAGGCGAGATGGCTACACCTTC. This translates into CASSPKDRRDGYTF.

The chain joins TRBV7-9 to TRBJ1-4; no clear D gene. Germline lookup yields CDR1 SEHNR and CDR2 FQNEAQ (reference sequence). CDR3 length equals 13 residues. Trimming left V 9 bases short and J 0 bases short, with 8 bases between. CDR3 sequence reads: CASPRPTNEKLFF. In DNA, the CDR3 is TGTGCCAGTCCCCGGCCAACTAATGAAAAACTGTTTTTT.

This clonotype showed up many times. The chain joins TRBV7-9 to TRBJ2-7; TRBD1 matches at 7 bases. The CDR3 loop spans 13 amino acids. V gave up 4 bases and J gave up 7 bases; unmatched junction bases: 7. CDR1 and CDR2 (germline): SEHNR, FQNEAQ (reference sequence). CDR3 region: CASSWGQSGEQYF. The CDR3 DNA follows: TGTGCCAGCAGCTGGGGACAGTCGGGAGAGCAGTACTTC.

The genes are TRBV20-1 and TRBJ2-7; a possible D gene is TRBD1 (6 bases). The germline CDR1 and CDR2 sequences are DFQATT and SNEGSKA (reference sequence). The CDR3 is 16 amino acids. V was cut by 0 bases and J by 2 bases, with 17 bases left in between. CDR3 amino acids: CSARDIADSFTYEQYF. CDR3 nucleotide sequence: TGCAGTGCTAGAGACATTGCGGACAGCTTTACCTACGAGCAGTACTTC.

This clonotype came up many times. The CDR3 nucleotides are TGTGCCAGCCGGCAGGGTAACAGTCAGCCCCAGCATTTT. Its translation: CASRQGNSQPQHF. The rearrangement joins TRBV28 to TRBJ1-5, with D maybe TRBD1 (5 bases). V was trimmed by 8 bases and J by 6 bases, leaving 14 bases between them. The germline gives CDR1 MDHEN, CDR2 SYDVKM. The CDR3 runs 13 residues.

This clonotype was picked up many times. The chain recombines TRBV7-9 with TRBJ2-7, with 10 nucleotides matching TRBD2. The CDR3 extends over 14 amino acids. Germline CDR1 reads SEHNR; CDR2 reads FQNEAQ (reference sequence). Germline trimming cut 6 bases from V and 5 bases from J; bases unmatched to any gene: 7. The DNA of the CDR3 is TGTGCCAGCAGACGAGCGGGAGGGACGCACGAGCAGTACTTC. It codes for CASRRAGGTHEQYF. Full variable domain (rest looked up from reference TRBV7-9 and TRBJ2-7): DTGVSQNPRHKITKRGQNVTFRCDPISEHNRLYWYRQTLGQGPEFLTYFQNEAQLEKSRLLSDRFSAERPKGSFSTLEIQRTEQGDSAMYLCASRRAGGTHEQYFGPGTRLTVT.

V usage is TRBV5-1 and J usage is TRBJ2-3; no clear D gene. V shed 0 bases and J shed 0 bases, with 14 bases lying between them. CDR1 and CDR2 (germline): SGHRS, YFSETQ. The CDR3 totals 17 residues. CDR3 region: CASSLAPRSGSTDTQYF. CDR3 in DNA: TGCGCCAGCAGCTTGGCTCCTCGGAGTGGGAGCACAGATACGCAGTATTTT.

This clonotype was observed at least ten times. The chain is built from TRBV30 and TRBJ2-1, with 7 bases identical to TRBD2. The germline gives CDR1 GTSNPN, CDR2 SVGIG (reference sequence). The CDR3 runs to 14 residues. The J segment lost 9 bases and the V segment lost 0 bases, leaving 8 bases of the junction unmatched. DNA for the CDR3: TGTGCCTGGAGTGTACCCGGACTAGATTTTGAGCAGTTCTTC. It translates to CAWSVPGLDFEQFF.

The chain carries TRBV28 and TRBJ2-3, with D tentatively TRBD1 (5 bases). Looked up from germline, CDR1 is MDHEN and CDR2 is SYDVKM. This CDR3 comprises 16 residues. V was cut by 5 bases and J by 3 bases, with 18 bases left in between. The CDR3 sequence is CASSNPWGARTDTQYF. Here the CDR3 DNA reads TGTGCCAGCAGTAACCCCTGGGGCGCAAGGACAGATACGCAGTATTTT.

In this sample, this clonotype turned up a few times. The rearrangement uses TRBV7-6 and TRBJ1-2, with 9 bases lining up with TRBD1. Germline CDR1 reads SGHVS; CDR2 reads FNYEAQ. V dropped 5 bases and J dropped 2; count of bases not matched to a gene: 9. The CDR3 extends over 16 amino acids. The CDR3 DNA is TGTGCCAGCAGCAGCTCGCGGGACAGGGAAAACTATGGCTACACCTTC. Protein: CASSSSRDRENYGYTF.

This chain links TRBV3-1 with TRBJ2-7; D not resolved. The CDR3 is 12 residues long. CDR1 and CDR2 (germline): LGHDT, YNNKEL (reference sequence). Trimming removed 4 bases at V and 2 bases at J, with 6 bases between. Here the CDR3 DNA reads TGTGCCAGCAGCCCCGATGCCTACGAGCAGTACTTC. Translating it yields CASSPDAYEQYF.

This clonotype has ten or more counts. The chain has TRBV5-4 and TRBJ2-3; 10 bases are shared with TRBD2. CDR1 and CDR2 (germline): SGHNT, YYREEE (reference sequence). V shed 4 bases and J 4 bases; nucleotides not matched to a gene: 6. The CDR3 sequence is 15 residues long. CDR3 nucleotides: TGTGCCAGCAGCGTTAGCGGGAGGATGGCAGATACGCAGTATTTT. This sequence encodes CASSVSGRMADTQYF.